This T cell receptor (beta chain) comes out of a study of shared clonotypes between healthy human individuals. The wider study: The cohort comprised a couple of women and a few men. Their ages spanned 18 to 49 years.

The CDR3 totals 12 residues. Germline loops: CDR1 MDHEN, CDR2 SYDVKM. Trimming pared 3 bases from V and 0 bases from J, leaving 2 bases between. Sequencing was performed with immunoSEQ multiplex PCR; in TCRdb, only in-frame clones are kept and a portion is missing. Seen here are millions of clones, 85% to 95% observed once, and the top ten hold around 0.13%. Points on this clone: This may stem from a read error, because a much larger clone lies one nucleotide away. This specimen includes other DNA sequences encoding the same CDR3.

This receptor was obtained from a young man in good health. The chain is built from TRBV28 and TRBJ1-2; D call uncertain. Material: naive CD4+ T cells sorted from blood. Subset reported: CD45RA+ positively selected. The CDR3 DNA follows: TGTGCCAGCAGTTTTACTAACTATGGCTACACCTTC. It translates to CASSFTNYGYTF.